What follows are 22 T cell receptor beta chains derived from one specimen sequenced in a study of cytomegalovirus exposure and HLA in healthy donors. PCR amplification relied on 60 Vbeta primers (plus 13 Jbeta primers). The repertoire was sequenced with immunoSEQ multiplex PCR; TCRdb's copy has only in-frame clones and lacks some. The repertoire has 100,000 to 150,000 clones, about 73% of them found once; the top ten carry about 6%. The sequenced sample consisted of PBMCs. These receptors were obtained from a woman between 50 and 59 years old in good health and CMV-seropositive.

This chain uses TRBV27 with TRBJ1-1; possibly TRBD1 for D (6 bases). V lost 4 bases, J lost 4 bases, and 16 bases lay in between. This CDR3 has 15 amino acids. The germline gives CDR1 MNHEY, CDR2 SMNVEV (reference sequence). DNA of the CDR3: TGTGCCAGCAGTTCCTTACCAGGGGTTGGCACTGAAGCTTTCTTT. It yields the protein CASSSLPGVGTEAFF.

This rearrangement joins TRBV6-6 to TRBJ2-7; 9 bases are shared with TRBD1. CDR1 is MNHNY and CDR2 is SVGAGI in the germline V gene (reference sequence). V trimming: 0 bases; J trimming: 6 bases; junction bases outside the gene matches: 6. This CDR3 contains 15 residues. The CDR3 coding sequence is TGTGCCAGCAGTTACTCGCTGGGACAGGGAGGCGAGCAGTACTTC. This encodes CASSYSLGQGGEQYF.

V gene TRBV19 combines with J gene TRBJ1-3; 8 nucleotides agree with TRBD1. The CDR3 has 15 residues. Unmatched junction bases numbered 9, after V lost 5 bases and J lost 6 bases. CDR1 is LNHDA and CDR2 is SQIVND in the germline V gene (reference sequence). The CDR3 nucleotides read TGTGCCAGTAGTCCTCGGGGCAGGGGGCAAAACACCATATATTTT. As protein: CASSPRGRGQNTIYF.

In the case of this clone: This sample also contains other DNA sequences that code for the same CDR3. The genes are TRBV5-6 and TRBJ1-3; D is ambiguous. The V end was cut by 3 bases, the J end by 0 bases, with 7 bases between. Germline V gene data show CDR1 as SGHDT and CDR2 as YYEEEE. CDR3 length equals 14 residues. The chain's CDR3 is CASSSDFSGNTIYF. CDR3 in DNA: TGTGCCAGCAGCTCCGACTTCTCTGGAAACACCATATATTTT.

This clone was recorded a few times. The chain recombines TRBV19 with TRBJ1-6; possibly TRBD1 for D (6 bases). V was cut by 6 bases and J by 8 bases, with 23 bases left in between. This CDR3 is built from 17 residues. CDR1 is LNHDA, CDR2 SQIVND, per germline (reference sequence). CDR3 region: CASSRGARTVGDSPLHF. CDR3 nucleotides: TGTGCCAGTAGCCGTGGGGCACGGACAGTCGGGGATTCACCCCTCCACTTT. Based on the CDR3 plus reference TRBV19 and TRBJ1-6, the full variable domain is DGGITQSPKYLFRKEGQNVTLSCEQNLNHDAMYWYRQDPGQGLRLIYYSQIVNDFQKGDIAEGYSVSREKKESFPLTVTSAQKNPTAFYLCASSRGARTVGDSPLHFGNGTRLTVT.

The sample holds one count of this clone. The chain joins TRBV9 to TRBJ1-5, with 9 bases that match TRBD1. Trimming took 4 bases from V and 2 from J; bases not matched to a gene: 4. Germline CDR1 and CDR2: SGDLS and YYNGEE. This CDR3 has 15 residues. CDR3 bases: TGTGCCAGCAGCCCGGGACAGGGCGGCAATCAGCCCCAGCATTTT. Protein product: CASSPGQGGNQPQHF.

The chain has TRBV5-8 and TRBJ2-5, with a weak D call TRBD2 (6 bases). The end of the DNA fits TRBJ2-7 better, so the J call may be wrong. CDR1 SGHTS and CDR2 YDEGEE come from the germline V gene. The CDR3 is made up of 16 amino acids. The CDR3: CASSLARGEGFYEQYF. The CDR3 bases are TGTGCCAGCAGCTTGGCGCGGGGTGAGGGTTTCTACGAGCAGTACTTC.

A single count supports this clone. The chain joins TRBV9 to TRBJ2-7; TRBD2 matches 10 bases. CDR3 length: 16 residues. The junction had 5 bases not matched to a gene; V was cut back by 2 bases and J by 0 bases. Germline V gives CDR1 SGDLS, CDR2 YYNGEE. Here the CDR3 reads CASSVSSGGSSYEQYF. The CDR3 coding sequence is TGTGCCAGCAGCGTTAGTAGCGGGGGGAGCTCCTACGAGCAGTACTTC.

This clone was found once. CDR3 nucleotides: TGTGCCAGCAGCTTGGGGGAGGGGGGCTGGAGCACAGATACGCAGTATTTT. The encoded protein is CASSLGEGGWSTDTQYF. This rearrangement joins TRBV7-2 to TRBJ2-3; TRBD2 might be the D (7 bases). Trimming took off 3 bases at V and 0 bases at J, with 16 bases between the two ends. Germline V gene lookup returns CDR1 SGHTA and CDR2 FQGNSA. The CDR3 is 17 amino acids.

The genes are TRBV6-6 and TRBJ1-2, with D tentatively TRBD1 (5 bases). The CDR3 is 13 residues long. The germline V gene has CDR1 MNHNY and CDR2 SVGAGI (reference sequence). The V gene lost 5 bases and the J gene lost 4 bases, with 11 bases spanning the gap. CDR3 protein: CASSPLDSYGYTF. CDR3 coding DNA: TGTGCCAGCAGTCCATTAGACAGCTATGGCTACACCTTC.

The rearrangement uses TRBV7-2 and TRBJ2-5; D might be TRBD1 (5 bases). Germline assignment: CDR1 SGHTA and CDR2 FQGNSA. V was shortened by 7 bases and J by 6 bases, with 18 bases between the two germline ends. The CDR3 is 14 amino acids. The CDR3 DNA reads TGTGCCAGCACCTTGGGGCACGCTGGAAAGACCCAGTACTTC. It is translated as CASTLGHAGKTQYF.

V usage is TRBV7-2 and J usage is TRBJ2-5; no clear D gene. Germline V gene lookup returns CDR1 SGHTA and CDR2 FQGNSA. The CDR3 contains 14 residues. Trimming left V 0 bases short and J 2 bases short, with 7 bases between. CDR3 protein: CASSLAQAQETQYF. The DNA of the CDR3 is TGTGCCAGCAGCTTAGCCCAGGCACAAGAGACCCAGTACTTC.

This rearrangement joins TRBV28 to TRBJ2-7, with a possible D match to TRBD1 (6 bases). Germline CDR1 MDHEN, CDR2 SYDVKM. Trimming took 2 bases from V and 2 from J, leaving 10 bases between them. This CDR3 has 14 amino acids. The CDR3 sequence: CASSLPGATYEQYF. Written as DNA, the CDR3 is TGTGCCAGCAGTTTACCAGGGGCGACCTACGAGCAGTACTTC.

This sequence joins TRBV6-5 and TRBJ2-3, with TRBD2 identical over 7 bases. Losses at the gene ends were 6 bases for V and 4 bases for J; bases not matched to a gene: 7. The CDR3 is 14 amino acids. Germline values: CDR1 MNHEY, CDR2 SVGAGI. CDR3 nucleotides: TGTGCCAGCAGGGAGAGTGGGGGGGCAGATACGCAGTATTTT. Translating gives CASRESGGADTQYF.

This chain joins TRBV7-2 and TRBJ2-1; a weak D match, TRBD2 (5 bases). V gave up 1 base and J gave up 6 bases, with 7 bases separating them. Per the germline V gene, CDR1 is SGHTA and CDR2 is FQGNSA. The CDR3 totals 13 residues. The CDR3 loop reads CASSLGTFNEQFF. The CDR3 coding sequence is TGTGCCAGCAGCTTAGGGACTTTCAATGAGCAGTTCTTC.

The chain couples TRBV5-1 to TRBJ2-5, with 10 bases identical to TRBD1. Unmatched junction bases numbered 7, after V lost 0 bases and J lost 2 bases. CDR1 is SGHRS, CDR2 YFSETQ, per germline. This CDR3 is 17 amino acids long. The chain's CDR3 is CASSLAVRDRGQETQYF. CDR3 DNA: TGCGCCAGCAGCTTGGCCGTTAGGGACAGGGGTCAAGAGACCCAGTACTTC.

The chain combines TRBV9 with TRBJ1-2, with 11 bases fitting TRBD1. The CDR3 runs to 16 residues. From germline, CDR1 is SGDLS and CDR2 YYNGEE. With 0 bases clipped from V and 6 bases from J, the junction kept 7 bases outside the gene matches. CDR3 protein: CASSVEGTGGSNGYTF. CDR3 bases: TGTGCCAGCAGCGTAGAAGGGACAGGGGGATCGAATGGCTACACCTTC.

This clone was seen a few times. This chain joins TRBV9 and TRBJ2-3, with TRBD2 identical over 7 bases. J was trimmed by 3 bases and V by 6 bases; bases with no gene match: 7. This CDR3 region has 14 residues. Germline CDR1 reads SGDLS; CDR2 reads YYNGEE. CDR3 sequence reads: CASTSGAGTDTQYF. The CDR3 coding sequence is TGTGCCAGCACCAGCGGGGCGGGGACAGATACGCAGTATTTT. Using reference TRBV9 and TRBJ2-3 for the parts outside the CDR3, the full variable domain is DSGVTQTPKHLITATGQRVTLRCSPRSGDLSVYWYQQSLDQGLQFLIQYYNGEERAKGNILERFSAQQFPDLHSELNLSSLELGDSALYFCASTSGAGTDTQYFGPGTRLTVL.

This clone was observed a few times. The rearrangement links TRBV14 to TRBJ2-5; D perhaps matches TRBD1 (6 bases). The last part of the DNA fits TRBJ2-7 better; the J call may be wrong. There are 13 residues in the CDR3. Germline V gene data show CDR1 as SGHDN and CDR2 as FVKESK. CDR3 sequence reads: CASSQGTGREQYF. The CDR3 region has the DNA TGTGCCAGCAGCCAAGGAACAGGGCGCGAGCAGTACTTC.

The V call is TRBV6-5, the J call TRBJ2-2; D gene uncertain. V was cut by 1 base and J by 1 base, with 4 bases left in between. Germline values: CDR1 MNHEY, CDR2 SVGAGI. The CDR3 totals 14 residues. CDR3 nucleotide sequence: TGTGCCAGCAGTTACTTCCAGAACACCGGGGAGCTGTTTTTT. It is translated as CASSYFQNTGELFF.

The chain links TRBV5-6 to TRBJ2-4; TRBD2 might be the D (6 bases). Germline V gives CDR1 SGHDT, CDR2 YYEEEE. V shed 3 bases and J shed 9 bases, with 13 bases lying between them. The CDR3 has 13 residues. DNA of the CDR3: TGTGCCAGCAGCTGGCTGGGGGGAGGCATTCAGTACTTC. It codes for CASSWLGGGIQYF.

V and J are TRBV29-1 and TRBJ2-2; D remains unclear. The ends were cut back, 3 bases at V and 3 bases at J, with 11 bases in the middle. CDR3 size: 14 residues. Germline V gives CDR1 SQVTM, CDR2 ANQGSEA. The chain's CDR3 is CSVEYGGYTGELFF. In DNA form, the CDR3 reads TGCAGCGTTGAGTACGGCGGATACACCGGGGAGCTGTTTTTT.